The 18 T cell receptor beta chains below all came from one sample that was sequenced in a study of shared clonotypes between healthy human individuals. The protocol was immunoSEQ multiplex PCR, while the TCRdb copy is restricted to in-frame clones and leaves out a portion. This sample carries 2 million to 3 million clones, roughly 93% of them seen once, and the ten largest clones take about 0.38%. Sequenced sample: naive CD4+ T cells from PBMCs. The subset is: CD45RA+ positively selected. Receptors originate from a young man in good health. Some clones in this sample may be carry-over from other donors' samples.

The table lists this clone with a count of one. The chain uses TRBV5-1 and TRBJ2-1; 10 bases align to TRBD2. Trimming cost V 4 bases and J 6 bases; bases outside gene matches: 10. The germline gives CDR1 SGHRS, CDR2 YFSETQ. The length of the CDR3 is 16 residues. CDR3 in amino acids: CASSPPASGRANEQFF. CDR3 DNA: TGCGCCAGCAGCCCACCCGCCAGCGGGAGGGCCAATGAGCAGTTCTTC.

The rearrangement joins TRBV5-1 to TRBJ1-1, with 7 bases that match TRBD1. V shed 5 bases and J 4 bases; nucleotides not matched to a gene: 8. CDR1 is SGHRS and CDR2 is YFSETQ in the germline V gene. The CDR3 consists of 14 residues. CDR3 coding DNA: TGCGCCAGCAGGACTACTACAGGGGTCACTGAAGCTTTCTTT. Translated, it gives CASRTTTGVTEAFF.

The chain carries TRBV7-9 and TRBJ1-3; D may be TRBD1 (5 bases). The ends were cut back, 5 bases at V and 8 bases at J, with 13 bases in the middle. From germline, CDR1 is SEHNR and CDR2 FQNEAQ (reference sequence). The CDR3 runs to 13 residues. The CDR3 region is CASSPGRGHTIYF. DNA of the CDR3: TGTGCCAGCAGCCCCGGGAGGGGCCACACCATATATTTT.

The chain combines TRBV5-4 with TRBJ1-5; D gene ambiguous. CDR3 size: 15 residues. Germline CDR1 SGHNT, CDR2 YYREEE (reference sequence). Deletions cut 4 bases from V and 1 base from J, with 12 bases between. CDR3 protein: CASSLPGLSNQPQHF. The CDR3 nucleotides read TGTGCCAGCAGCCTTCCCGGGCTAAGCAATCAGCCCCAGCATTTT. The variable domain in full, with the rest retrieved from reference TRBV5-4 and TRBJ1-5, is ETGVTQSPTHLIKTRGQQVTLRCSSQSGHNTVSWYQQALGQGPQFIFQYYREEENGRGNFPPRFSGLQFPNYSSELNVNALELDDSALYLCASSLPGLSNQPQHFGDGTRLSIL.

This clone showed up just a few times. The chain links TRBV2 to TRBJ1-5; D not resolved. This CDR3 is 13 amino acids long. V lost 6 bases, J lost 2 bases, and 8 bases lay in between. Per the germline V gene, CDR1 is SNHLY and CDR2 is FYNNEI. The CDR3 nucleotides read TGTGCCAGCAGAAGGGAGGGCAATCAGCCCCAGCATTTT. Its protein is CASRREGNQPQHF.

The chain uses TRBV28 and TRBJ2-2; D uncertain. Trimming took off 2 bases at V and 3 bases at J, with 16 bases between the two ends. Germline CDR1 is MDHEN and CDR2 is SYDVKM. The CDR3 is made up of 17 amino acids. This CDR3 reads CASSLIRFSEYTGELFF. CDR3 bases: TGTGCCAGCAGTTTAATCAGGTTTAGTGAGTACACCGGGGAGCTGTTTTTT.

The chain uses TRBV5-6 and TRBJ1-4; TRBD1 is a possible D gene (5 bases). CDR1 is SGHDT, CDR2 YYEEEE, per germline. V lost 1 base and J lost 4, with 11 bases in between. The CDR3 loop spans 15 amino acids. CDR3 coding DNA: TGTGCCAGCAGCTTGATGGGACGGCTTAATGAAAAACTGTTTTTT. Amino acid sequence: CASSLMGRLNEKLFF.

A single count supports this clone. This sequence joins TRBV25-1 and TRBJ2-2, with D uncertain. The V and J ends lost 8 bases and 7 bases respectively, with 11 bases between them. Germline CDR1 reads MGHDK; CDR2 reads SYGVNS. The CDR3 loop spans 12 amino acids. The CDR3 DNA follows: TGTGCCAGCGGAACTGGTGGCGGGGAGCTGTTTTTT. This codes for CASGTGGGELFF.

The chain uses TRBV5-4 and TRBJ2-2; D is perhaps TRBD2 (5 bases). The CDR3 loop spans 16 amino acids. Germline V gene sequence: CDR1 SGHNT, CDR2 YYREEE (reference sequence). The V and J ends lost 4 bases and 4 bases respectively, with 17 bases between them. The CDR3 DNA reads as TGTGCCAGCAGCCGTAAAACTTATGGGAGCACCGGGGAGCTGTTTTTT. Translating gives CASSRKTYGSTGELFF.

The chain has TRBV7-9 and TRBJ1-1; D gene uncertain. CDR1 and CDR2 (germline): SEHNR, FQNEAQ (reference sequence). The CDR3 is 14 amino acids. Trimming stripped 6 bases from V and 3 bases from J, with 14 bases between. This CDR3 is CASRMTNGHTEAFF. The CDR3 nucleotides read TGTGCCAGCAGAATGACAAACGGGCACACTGAAGCTTTCTTT. Based on the CDR3 plus reference TRBV7-9 and TRBJ1-1, the full variable domain is DTGVSQNPRHKITKRGQNVTFRCDPISEHNRLYWYRQTLGQGPEFLTYFQNEAQLEKSRLLSDRFSAERPKGSFSTLEIQRTEQGDSAMYLCASRMTNGHTEAFFGQGTRLTVV.

This chain links TRBV5-1 with TRBJ2-1; D is ambiguous. Germline V CDR1 and CDR2: SGHRS, YFSETQ. The V gene lost 2 bases and the J gene lost 0 bases, with 12 bases spanning the gap. The CDR3 is 16 amino acids. The CDR3 DNA reads TGCGCCAGCAGCTTATACACATCGAGCTCCTACAATGAGCAGTTCTTC. Protein: CASSLYTSSSYNEQFF.

V gene TRBV6-4 combines with J gene TRBJ2-3; 8 nucleotides agree with TRBD1. Losses at the gene ends were 3 bases for V and 2 bases for J; bases not matched to a gene: 4. This CDR3 has 15 residues. Germline V CDR1 and CDR2: MRHNA, SNTAGT. The CDR3 bases are TGTGCCAGCAGTGATGGGACAGGAATCACAGATACGCAGTATTTT. Translating it yields CASSDGTGITDTQYF.

With regard to this clone: The sample contains more than one DNA sequence encoding this CDR3. The genes are TRBV5-4 and TRBJ2-5, with D perhaps matching TRBD1 (5 bases). This CDR3 region has 14 residues. CDR1 and CDR2 (germline): SGHNT, YYREEE (reference sequence). V was trimmed by 0 bases and J by 2 bases, leaving 8 bases between them. DNA for the CDR3: TGTGCCAGCAGCTTGGTGGGGCCACAAGAGACCCAGTACTTC. Translated, it gives CASSLVGPQETQYF.

The rearrangement uses TRBV29-1 and TRBJ2-1, with D possibly TRBD1 on 5 matching bases. Between the trimmed V and J ends, which lost 6 bases and 4 bases, there was a span of 10 bases. This CDR3 has 12 amino acids. The V gene's germline CDR1 is SQVTM and CDR2 ANQGSEA. The CDR3 DNA reads TGCAGCGTAACCAAGGGGTACAATGAGCAGTTCTTC. Residues: CSVTKGYNEQFF.

This clone was counted a few times. This chain joins TRBV16 and TRBJ1-2; D uncertain. Germline V gene lookup returns CDR1 KGHSY and CDR2 FQNENV. The CDR3 consists of 14 residues. Trimming left V 0 bases short and J 6 bases short, with 11 bases between. CDR3 sequence: CASSQSRQDNGYTF. The CDR3 DNA reads as TGTGCCAGCAGCCAATCGCGGCAAGATAATGGCTACACCTTC.

V and J are TRBV2 and TRBJ1-3, with D perhaps matching TRBD1 (5 bases). The germline V gene has CDR1 SNHLY and CDR2 FYNNEI. V was shortened by 6 bases and J by 5 bases, with 11 bases between the two germline ends. The CDR3 covers 13 residues. CDR3 DNA sequence: TGTGCCAGCAGAGACCGGACAAGAAACACCATATATTTT. This gives the protein CASRDRTRNTIYF.

CDR3 DNA sequence: TGCAGCGTCCGGGACAGCAAAGAGCAGTACTTC. It encodes CSVRDSKEQYF. The V gene is TRBV20-1, the J gene TRBJ2-7; 7 bases are shared with TRBD1. The CDR3 covers 11 residues. The germline CDR1 and CDR2 sequences are DFQATT and SNEGSKA (reference sequence).

The chain links TRBV5-1 to TRBJ1-2, with TRBD1 matching 7 bases. The CDR3 is made up of 15 amino acids. V lost 4 bases to trimming and J lost 8 bases; unmatched junction nucleotides: 14. Germline V gene sequence: CDR1 SGHRS, CDR2 YFSETQ. CDR3 DNA sequence: TGCGCCAGCAGCCCGGGACAGCCACCGACTGGCGGCTACACCTTC. It translates to CASSPGQPPTGGYTF.